This TCR beta chain was retrieved from a study of blood T cell repertoires in COVID-19. TCRdb's table, derived via immunoSEQ multiplex PCR, lists solely in-frame clones and lacks some. This sample has some 80,000 clones; 84% occur once, and the top ten carry about a fifth. V dropped 2 bases and J dropped 0 bases, with 9 bases sitting between them. Germline loops: CDR1 MGHRA, CDR2 YSYEKL. The CDR3 spans 15 residues. The receptor comes from a woman between 45 and 60 years old with acute or convalescent COVID-19. The sequencing input was peripheral blood. The V and J genes are TRBV4-1 and TRBJ2-3, with D possibly being TRBD2 (5 bases). In DNA, the CDR3 is TGCGCCAGCAGCCAACAACTAGTTAGCACAGATACGCAGTATTTT. Its protein product is CASSQQLVSTDTQYF.